The rows below give T cell receptor beta chains drawn from one sample of a study of shared clonotypes between healthy human individuals. This table comes from immunoSEQ multiplex PCR, and its TCRdb copy is limited to in-frame clones, with some not included. The sample includes approximately 2.5 million clones, approximately 94% of them seen just once. The sample comprised naive CD4+ T cells from PBMCs. The origin of the receptors is a man aged 18 to 29 in good health. Some clones in this sample may be carry-over from other donors' samples. Both conserved end residues are part of each CDR3. D genes are given only for firm matches. Rows may omit the clone size; those that give it use once, few, many or a size class.

V gene: TRBV6-6; clone size: -; J gene: TRBJ1-3; D gene: -; CDR3 DNA: TGTGCCAGCAGTTACGCGACCGGACAACCGGGAAACACCATATATTTT; CDR3 protein: CASSYATGQPGNTIYF
V gene: TRBV5-5; clone size: -; J gene: TRBJ2-1; D gene: -; CDR3 DNA: TGTGCCAGCAGCTTGGGGCAGGGAGGACCCCTGGATGAGCAGTTCTTC; CDR3 protein: CASSLGQGGPLDEQFF
V gene: TRBV28; clone size: -; J gene: TRBJ2-5; D gene: TRBD2; CDR3 DNA: TGTGCCAGCAGTTTATGGCGGGAGTACCAAGAGACCCAGTACTTC; CDR3 protein: CASSLWREYQETQYF
V gene: TRBV5-1; clone size: -; J gene: TRBJ2-5; D gene: TRBD1; CDR3 DNA: TGCGCCAGCAGCGATACAGGGGAAGAGACCCAGTACTTC; CDR3 protein: CASSDTGEETQYF
V gene: TRBV27; clone size: -; J gene: TRBJ1-4; D gene: TRBD1; CDR3 DNA: TGTGCCAGCAGTCCAGGGACAGACGGCAGGGAAAAACTGTTTTTT; CDR3 protein: CASSPGTDGREKLFF
V gene: TRBV10-3; clone size: -; J gene: TRBJ2-6; D gene: TRBD1; CDR3 DNA: TGTGCCATCAGCGGGACAGGGGGCGTTGGGGCCAACGTCCTGACTTTC; CDR3 protein: CAISGTGGVGANVLTF
V gene: TRBV7-9; clone size: once; J gene: TRBJ1-1; D gene: -; CDR3 DNA: TGTGCCAGCAGCAGTACAGGGTATCCATCTAATCCCACTGAAGCTTTCTTT; CDR3 protein: CASSSTGYPSNPTEAFF
V gene: TRBV2; clone size: -; J gene: TRBJ2-1; D gene: -; CDR3 DNA: TGTGCCAGCAGTGTAATTGTCGAGCAGTTCTTC; CDR3 protein: CASSVIVEQFF
V gene: TRBV5-6; clone size: -; J gene: TRBJ2-5; D gene: -; CDR3 DNA: TGTGCCAGCGCGAAGAGAATATTACCCCAAGAGACCCAGTACTTC; CDR3 protein: CASAKRILPQETQYF
V gene: TRBV28; clone size: once; J gene: TRBJ1-5; D gene: -; CDR3 DNA: TGTGCCAGCAGTTTGGCTTCCTATTATAGCAATCAGCCCCAGCATTTT; CDR3 protein: CASSLASYYSNQPQHF
V gene: TRBV4-1; clone size: -; J gene: TRBJ2-7; D gene: -; CDR3 DNA: TGCGCCAGCAGCCAAGAATGGGGAAGGGAGCAGTACTTC; CDR3 protein: CASSQEWGREQYF
V gene: TRBV15; clone size: -; J gene: TRBJ1-1; D gene: -; CDR3 DNA: TGTGCCACCAGCAGAATTGGGACTGAAGCTTTCTTT; CDR3 protein: CATSRIGTEAFF
V gene: TRBV9; clone size: -; J gene: TRBJ2-1; D gene: TRBD2; CDR3 DNA: TGTGCCAGCAGCAAAGACCTAGCGGGAGTTAATGAGCAGTTCTTC; CDR3 protein: CASSKDLAGVNEQFF
V gene: TRBV10-2; clone size: once; J gene: TRBJ2-7; D gene: TRBD1; CDR3 DNA: TGCGCCAGCAGGGGGACCTTGGGGACAGGGTCCTACGAGCAGTACTTC; CDR3 protein: CASRGTLGTGSYEQYF
V gene: TRBV11-1; clone size: -; J gene: TRBJ2-7; D gene: TRBD1; CDR3 DNA: TGTGCCAGCAGCCTTCCCCCTACAGGGGGCCTGCCCTACGAGCAGTACTTC; CDR3 protein: CASSLPPTGGLPYEQYF
V gene: TRBV29-1; clone size: -; J gene: TRBJ1-1; D gene: -; CDR3 DNA: TGCAGCGTTTCCGTGTTCATGGGGGCGAACACTGAAGCTTTCTTT; CDR3 protein: CSVSVFMGANTEAFF
V gene: TRBV9; clone size: -; J gene: TRBJ1-5; D gene: -; CDR3 DNA: TGTGCCAGCAGCTCCCTAAGCGATCAGCCCCAGCATTTT; CDR3 protein: CASSSLSDQPQHF
V gene: TRBV7-3; clone size: -; J gene: TRBJ2-1; D gene: -; CDR3 DNA: TGTGCCAGCAGCTTGCTCCCCACTAGCAATGAGCAGTTCTTC; CDR3 protein: CASSLLPTSNEQFF
V gene: TRBV5-1; clone size: -; J gene: TRBJ2-7; D gene: -; CDR3 DNA: TGCGCCAGCAGCTGGGGAGGAACCTCGGCCCTCGACGAGCAGTACTTC; CDR3 protein: CASSWGGTSALDEQYF
V gene: TRBV11-1; clone size: -; J gene: TRBJ2-7; D gene: TRBD2; CDR3 DNA: TGTGCCAGCAGACCCACTAGCGGCTACGAGCAGTACTTC; CDR3 protein: CASRPTSGYEQYF
V gene: TRBV5-8; clone size: -; J gene: TRBJ2-1; D gene: -; CDR3 DNA: TGTGCCAGCAGCTTGGCCCACGGAGATGAGCAGTTCTTC; CDR3 protein: CASSLAHGDEQFF
V gene: TRBV5-4; clone size: -; J gene: TRBJ2-5; D gene: TRBD2; CDR3 DNA: TGTGCCAGCAGGCCCTGGGGCGGGAGTAGGGAGCAGTACTTC; CDR3 protein: CASRPWGGSREQYF
V gene: TRBV27; clone size: -; J gene: TRBJ1-5; D gene: -; CDR3 DNA: TGTGCCAGCAGTTGGGACCTGGGGCAGCCCCAGCATTTT; CDR3 protein: CASSWDLGQPQHF
V gene: TRBV6-5; clone size: -; J gene: TRBJ1-1; D gene: -; CDR3 DNA: TGTGCCAGCAGTTACGAACAGGGGAACACTGAAGCTTTCTTT; CDR3 protein: CASSYEQGNTEAFF
V gene: TRBV30; clone size: -; J gene: TRBJ2-1; D gene: -; CDR3 DNA: TGTGCCTGGACAGCCTACAATGAGCAGTTCTTC; CDR3 protein: CAWTAYNEQFF
V gene: TRBV5-1; clone size: -; J gene: TRBJ1-3; D gene: -; CDR3 DNA: TGCGCCAGCAGCTTGGCAGGGTTGGCTGGAAACACCATATATTTT; CDR3 protein: CASSLAGLAGNTIYF
V gene: TRBV5-1; clone size: -; J gene: TRBJ2-1; D gene: -; CDR3 DNA: TGCGCCAGCAGCCCGGTGCCCTCACCTAACAATGAGCAGTTCTTC; CDR3 protein: CASSPVPSPNNEQFF
V gene: TRBV6-6; clone size: -; J gene: TRBJ1-5; D gene: TRBD1; CDR3 DNA: TGTACGGGACAGGGACCAAATAGCAATCAGCCCCAGCATTTT; CDR3 protein: CTGQGPNSNQPQHF
V gene: TRBV11-3; clone size: once; J gene: TRBJ1-1; D gene: TRBD1; CDR3 DNA: TGTGCCAGCAGCCCAGGGGGCGACCAGGCCTGGACTGAAGCTTTCTTT; CDR3 protein: CASSPGGDQAWTEAFF
V gene: TRBV5-1; clone size: -; J gene: TRBJ2-1; D gene: -; CDR3 DNA: TGCGCCAGCAGTAGGAGTGGGCCGCCGGTCAATGAGCAGTTCTTC; CDR3 protein: CASSRSGPPVNEQFF
V gene: TRBV12-5; clone size: -; J gene: TRBJ2-6; D gene: -; CDR3 DNA: TGTGCTAGTGGTATCTATTGGGGCACCGGCTCTGGGGCCAACGTCCTGACTTTC; CDR3 protein: CASGIYWGTGSGANVLTF
V gene: TRBV2; clone size: -; J gene: TRBJ2-5; D gene: -; CDR3 DNA: TGTGCCAGCAGTGAAGCTGGTGGCTGGCGGGAGACCCAGTACTTC; CDR3 protein: CASSEAGGWRETQYF
V gene: TRBV13; clone size: -; J gene: TRBJ2-1; D gene: TRBD1; CDR3 DNA: TGTGCCAGCAGCTCGGACAGGGGGAATGACAATGAGCAGTTCTTC; CDR3 protein: CASSSDRGNDNEQFF
V gene: TRBV19; clone size: -; J gene: TRBJ1-1; D gene: -; CDR3 DNA: TGTGCCAGTAGTATAGTAAAGGGTCGATGGACTGAAGCTTTCTTT; CDR3 protein: CASSIVKGRWTEAFF
V gene: TRBV6-1; clone size: -; J gene: TRBJ1-4; D gene: TRBD1; CDR3 DNA: TGTGCCAGCAGGACGCGACAGGGGGGCAGAAAACTGTTTTTT; CDR3 protein: CASRTRQGGRKLFF
V gene: TRBV5-1; clone size: -; J gene: TRBJ2-3; D gene: TRBD2; CDR3 DNA: TGCGCCAGCAGAAGTAGCGGGAGCACAGATACGCAGTATTTT; CDR3 protein: CASRSSGSTDTQYF